The source of this TCR beta chain is a study of metastatic and nonmetastatic thyroid tumors. About the study: A comparison of repertoires was made across blood and tumor or nodule tissue from malignant and benign thyroid patients.

All patients reached thyroid surgery having received no treatment beforehand. General study points: Across blood and tumor, TCR beta diversity in malignant thyroid tumors was reportedly significantly higher than in benign nodules.

This clone is classed as medium-sized. Antigen: not known. As originally analysed: Between-group CDR3 differences, defined by clinicopathological status, yielded a distant-metastasis classifier for papillary thyroid cancer. TCRdb re-called clones from the PCR reads using MiXCR. For this entry, the V and J calls and clone size follow TCRdb and not the study's own pipeline. The sample carries roughly 35,000 clones, roughly 17% recorded once. The TCR comes from a female donor with papillary thyroid cancer or a benign thyroid nodule (not recorded which). Some clones in this sample may be carry-over from other donors' samples. Source material: blood.

CDR3 in amino acids: CASSPSPGLNTEAFF. The CDR3 bases are TGTGCCAGCAGTCCATCGCCAGGCCTGAACACTGAAGCTTTCTTT. The genes are TRBV27 and TRBJ1-1; the D is unclear. This CDR3 has 15 residues. CDR1 and CDR2 (germline): MNHEY, SMNVEV (reference sequence). Between the trimmed V and J ends, which lost 5 bases and 0 bases, there was a span of 13 bases.